This is a list of T cell receptor beta chains from one sample in a study of post-analysis software for immune sequencing data. TCRdb itself ran the PCR reads through MiXCR, one entry per CDR3 protein. The sample contains roughly 800,000 distinct CDR3 sequences, roughly 58% of which appear only once. The sequencing sample was made of blood. The receptors here all came from a girl aged 5-17 years with multiple sclerosis. Both conserved end residues are part of each CDR3. A D gene is named only where the DNA matches it firmly. The size entry is marked missing in some rows and otherwise reads once, few, many or a size class.

v_gene: TRBV27
j_gene: TRBJ2-5
abundance: few
d_gene: TRBD1
CDR3aa: CASSSIGTGEETQYF
CDR3nt: TGTGCCAGCAGTTCCATTGGGACAGGCGAAGAGACCCAGTACTTC

v_gene: TRBV4-1
j_gene: TRBJ1-1
abundance: few
d_gene: TRBD1
CDR3aa: CASSQPGTGDTEAFF
CDR3nt: TGCGCCAGCAGCCAACCCGGGACAGGGGACACTGAAGCTTTCTTT

v_gene: TRBV12-5
j_gene: TRBJ1-2
abundance: few
d_gene: TRBD1
CDR3aa: CASGPRQGVLNYGYTF
CDR3nt: TGTGCTAGTGGTCCCCGACAGGGGGTATTGAACTATGGCTACACCTTC

v_gene: TRBV5-1
j_gene: TRBJ2-3
abundance: -
d_gene: -
CDR3aa: CASSLAPHFTDTQYF
CDR3nt: TGCGCCAGCAGCTTGGCCCCCCATTTCACAGATACGCAGTATTTT

v_gene: TRBV3-1
j_gene: TRBJ2-3
abundance: -
d_gene: TRBD2
CDR3aa: CASSQAAGTRLTDTQYF
CDR3nt: TGTGCCAGCAGCCAAGCCGCCGGGACTAGGTTGACAGATACGCAGTATTTT

v_gene: TRBV9
j_gene: TRBJ2-1
abundance: -
d_gene: -
CDR3aa: CASSAGFRNEQFF
CDR3nt: TGTGCCAGCAGCGCCGGGTTCCGCAATGAGCAGTTCTTC

v_gene: TRBV2
j_gene: TRBJ2-7
abundance: once
d_gene: -
CDR3aa: CASGPDLVSAQYF
CDR3nt: TGTGCCAGCGGCCCGGATCTAGTGAGCGCGCAGTACTTC

v_gene: TRBV7-8
j_gene: TRBJ2-1
abundance: -
d_gene: -
CDR3aa: CASSTAAPHEQFF
CDR3nt: TGTGCCAGCAGCACGGCCGCCCCCCATGAGCAGTTCTTC

v_gene: TRBV7-2
j_gene: TRBJ2-7
abundance: -
d_gene: TRBD2
CDR3aa: CASRTGTSFHEQYF
CDR3nt: TGTGCCAGCAGGACCGGGACTAGCTTCCACGAGCAGTACTTC

v_gene: TRBV12-3/TRBV12-4
j_gene: TRBJ2-1
abundance: few
d_gene: TRBD2
CDR3aa: CASSGPAGGYNEQFF
CDR3nt: TGTGCCTCATCAGGCCCAGCGGGGGGGTACAATGAGCAGTTCTTC

v_gene: TRBV20-1
j_gene: TRBJ2-7
abundance: -
d_gene: -
CDR3aa: CSARGQGQGVGEQYF
CDR3nt: TGCAGTGCTAGAGGGCAGGGACAAGGAGTAGGCGAGCAGTACTTC

v_gene: TRBV27
j_gene: TRBJ1-4
abundance: -
d_gene: TRBD1
CDR3aa: CASSLQGENEKLFF
CDR3nt: TGTGCCAGCAGTTTACAGGGGGAGAATGAAAAACTGTTTTTT

v_gene: TRBV12-3/TRBV12-4
j_gene: TRBJ2-6
abundance: few
d_gene: -
CDR3aa: CASSPQGLASGANVLTF
CDR3nt: TGTGCCAGCAGTCCCCAAGGGTTGGCCTCTGGGGCCAACGTCCTGACTTTC

v_gene: TRBV20-1
j_gene: TRBJ2-1
abundance: few
d_gene: -
CDR3aa: CSALQFGDEQFF
CDR3nt: TGCAGTGCCCTACAATTTGGCGATGAGCAGTTCTTC

v_gene: TRBV5-5
j_gene: TRBJ1-5
abundance: -
d_gene: -
CDR3aa: CASSLGLEHQPQHF
CDR3nt: TGTGCCAGCAGCTTGGGCCTCGAGCATCAGCCCCAGCATTTT

v_gene: TRBV7-2
j_gene: TRBJ2-5
abundance: -
d_gene: TRBD2
CDR3aa: CASSLAHRGGRVETQYF
CDR3nt: TGTGCCAGCAGCTTAGCCCACCGGGGAGGGAGGGTGGAGACCCAGTACTTC

v_gene: TRBV3-1
j_gene: TRBJ2-7
abundance: -
d_gene: -
CDR3aa: CASSQVQALNYEQYF
CDR3nt: TGTGCCAGCAGCCAAGTACAGGCCCTAAACTACGAGCAGTACTTC

v_gene: TRBV29-1
j_gene: TRBJ2-5
abundance: few
d_gene: -
CDR3aa: CSVVQGRETQYF
CDR3nt: TGCAGCGTTGTACAGGGCAGGGAGACCCAGTACTTC

v_gene: TRBV5-1
j_gene: TRBJ2-7
abundance: few
d_gene: TRBD2
CDR3aa: CASSPWPSGNYEQYF
CDR3nt: TGCGCCAGCAGCCCCTGGCCTAGCGGAAACTACGAGCAGTACTTC

v_gene: TRBV29-1
j_gene: TRBJ2-5
abundance: -
d_gene: -
CDR3aa: CSVARGWNQETQYF
CDR3nt: TGCAGCGTTGCAAGGGGCTGGAACCAAGAGACCCAGTACTTC

v_gene: TRBV7-2
j_gene: TRBJ2-4
abundance: few
d_gene: -
CDR3aa: CASSMTVAKNIQYF
CDR3nt: TGTGCCAGCAGCATGACAGTAGCCAAAAACATTCAGTACTTC

v_gene: TRBV4-1
j_gene: TRBJ1-2
abundance: -
d_gene: TRBD1
CDR3aa: CASSGRGLGYTF
CDR3nt: TGCGCCAGCAGCGGAAGGGGGCTTGGCTACACCTTC